The T cell receptor beta chain under discussion was sequenced for a study of T cells in Graves' hyperthyroidism and ophthalmopathy. Study details: It was at initial diagnosis, before any treatment, that peripheral blood was collected.

Enrolled ophthalmopathy patients presented with a Clinical Activity Score of at least 3, a NOSPECS grade of at least 4, and disease duration under 3 months. The TCR beta CDR3 regions underwent amplification using RNA transcripts as the source. Researchers ran a first-round RT-PCR on the TCR CDR3 using the HTBI primer set. Each CDR3 protein gets one entry after TCRdb re-called the multiplex PCR reads with MiXCR. The sample consists of under 550,000 distinct CDR3 sequences, 20% of them appearing once. This clonotype was detected ten times or more. CDR1 and CDR2 (germline): GTSNPN, SVGIG (reference sequence). V lost 5 bases to trimming and J lost 9 bases, with 21 bases between them. This CDR3 region has 14 residues.

The clonotype comes from a man between 35 and 55 years old with Graves' ophthalmopathy. Sequenced input: blood. The chain links TRBV30 to TRBJ2-3; the D gene is possibly TRBD2 (6 bases). CDR3 DNA: TGTGCCTGGGGGAGGTTAGGAGGGCAGAGGACGCAGTATTTT. It codes for CAWGRLGGQRTQYF.